This TCR beta chain is drawn from a study of blood T cell repertoires in COVID-19. Study-level background: Samples representing acute and convalescent COVID-19 were sourced from the United States, Italy and Spain. PBMCs, B-cell-depleted T cells, or T cells provided the cDNA or gDNA that made up the material.

V lost 4 bases, J lost 2 bases, and 7 bases stayed unmatched. Germline loops: CDR1 LNHDA, CDR2 SQIVND (reference sequence). The CDR3 has 15 amino acids. Original analysis: Nucleated cell counts were estimated from reference gene primer amplification. Clones were read by immunoSEQ multiplex PCR, and TCRdb kept only the in-frame ones, dropping some. The V and J calls and clone size are taken from that table; D and trimming were inferred from the DNA. The sample yields more than 35,000 clones, 80% seen once. This receptor was identified in a man older than 75 with active or convalescent COVID-19. The V call is TRBV19, the J call TRBJ2-7, with TRBD2 identical over 8 bases. Material: peripheral blood. The CDR3: CASSTQAGAAYEQYF. The CDR3 nucleotides are TGTGCCAGTAGTACTCAAGCGGGGGCGGCCTACGAGCAGTACTTC.